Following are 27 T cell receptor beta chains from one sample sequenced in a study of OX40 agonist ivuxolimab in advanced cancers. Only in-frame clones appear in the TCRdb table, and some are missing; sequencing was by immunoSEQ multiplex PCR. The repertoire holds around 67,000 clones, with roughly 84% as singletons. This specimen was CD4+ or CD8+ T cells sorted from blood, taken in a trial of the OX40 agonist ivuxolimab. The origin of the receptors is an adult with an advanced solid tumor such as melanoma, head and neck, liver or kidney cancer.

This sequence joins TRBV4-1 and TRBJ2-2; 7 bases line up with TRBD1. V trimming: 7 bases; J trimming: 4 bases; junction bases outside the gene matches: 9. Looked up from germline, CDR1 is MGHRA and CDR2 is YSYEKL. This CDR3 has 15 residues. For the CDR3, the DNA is TGCGCCAGCACCCTCGGACAGGACCGCACCGGGGAGCTGTTTTTT. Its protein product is CASTLGQDRTGELFF.

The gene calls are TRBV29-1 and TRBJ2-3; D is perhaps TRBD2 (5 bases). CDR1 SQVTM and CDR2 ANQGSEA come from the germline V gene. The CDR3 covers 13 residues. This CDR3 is CSGGRAPTDTQYF. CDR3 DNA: TGCAGTGGTGGGCGGGCGCCCACAGATACGCAGTATTTT.

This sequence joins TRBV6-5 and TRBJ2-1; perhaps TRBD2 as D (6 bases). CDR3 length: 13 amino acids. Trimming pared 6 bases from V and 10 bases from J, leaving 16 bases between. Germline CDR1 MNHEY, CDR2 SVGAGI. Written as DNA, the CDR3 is TGTGCCAGCAGCCATTCCCGGGACTGGGAGCAGTTCTTC. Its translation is CASSHSRDWEQFF.

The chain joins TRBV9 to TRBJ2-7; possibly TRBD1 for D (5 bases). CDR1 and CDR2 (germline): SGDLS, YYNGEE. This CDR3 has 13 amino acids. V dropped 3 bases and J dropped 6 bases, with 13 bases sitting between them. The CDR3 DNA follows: TGTGCCAGCAGCGGGGCGGACCAGGGCGAGCAGTACTTC. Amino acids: CASSGADQGEQYF.

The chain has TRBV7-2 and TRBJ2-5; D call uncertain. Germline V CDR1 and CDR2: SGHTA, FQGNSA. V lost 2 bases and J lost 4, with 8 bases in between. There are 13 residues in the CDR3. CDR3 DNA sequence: TGTGCCAGCAGCTTAAATTGGGGAGAGACCCAGTACTTC. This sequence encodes CASSLNWGETQYF.

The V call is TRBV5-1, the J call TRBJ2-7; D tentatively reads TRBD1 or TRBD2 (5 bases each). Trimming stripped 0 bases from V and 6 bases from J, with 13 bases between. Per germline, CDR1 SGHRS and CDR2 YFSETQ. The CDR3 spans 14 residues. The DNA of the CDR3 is TGCGCCAGCAGCTTGGAATCGGTAGGGACCGAGCAGTACTTC. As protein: CASSLESVGTEQYF.

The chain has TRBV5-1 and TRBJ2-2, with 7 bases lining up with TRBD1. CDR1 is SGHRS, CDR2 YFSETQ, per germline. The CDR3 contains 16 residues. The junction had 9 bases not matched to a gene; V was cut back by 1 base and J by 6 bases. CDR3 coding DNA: TGCGCCAGCAGCTTGATAGGGGGCGCAGGACCCGGGGAGCTGTTTTTT. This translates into CASSLIGGAGPGELFF.

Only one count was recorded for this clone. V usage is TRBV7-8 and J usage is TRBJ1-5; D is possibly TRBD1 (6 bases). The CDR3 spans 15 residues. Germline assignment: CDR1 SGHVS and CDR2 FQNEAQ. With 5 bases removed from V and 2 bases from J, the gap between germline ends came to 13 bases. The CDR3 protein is CASSRGGFGNQPQHF. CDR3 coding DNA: TGTGCCAGCAGCCGGGGGGGCTTTGGCAATCAGCCCCAGCATTTT. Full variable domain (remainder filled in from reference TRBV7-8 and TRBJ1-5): GAGVSQSPRYKVAKRGQDVALRCDPISGHVSLFWYQQALGQGPEFLTYFQNEAQLDKSGLPSDRFFAERPEGSVSTLKIQRTQQEDSAVYLCASSRGGFGNQPQHFGDGTRLSIL.

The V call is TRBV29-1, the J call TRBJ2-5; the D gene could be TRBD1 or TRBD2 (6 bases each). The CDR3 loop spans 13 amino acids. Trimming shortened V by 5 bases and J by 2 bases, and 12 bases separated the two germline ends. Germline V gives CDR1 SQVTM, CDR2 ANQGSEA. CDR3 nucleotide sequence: TGCAGCGTTATGATAGGGGGGCAAGAGACCCAGTACTTC. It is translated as CSVMIGGQETQYF.

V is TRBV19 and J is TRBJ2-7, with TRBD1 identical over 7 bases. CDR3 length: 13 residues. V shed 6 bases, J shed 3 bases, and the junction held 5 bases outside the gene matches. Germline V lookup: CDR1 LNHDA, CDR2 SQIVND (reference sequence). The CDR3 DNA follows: TGTGCCAGTAGGAAGACAGGGAGCTACGAGCAGTACTTC. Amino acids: CASRKTGSYEQYF. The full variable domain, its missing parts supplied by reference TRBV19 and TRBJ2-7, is DGGITQSPKYLFRKEGQNVTLSCEQNLNHDAMYWYRQDPGQGLRLIYYSQIVNDFQKGDIAEGYSVSREKKESFPLTVTSAQKNPTAFYLCASRKTGSYEQYFGPGTRLTVT.

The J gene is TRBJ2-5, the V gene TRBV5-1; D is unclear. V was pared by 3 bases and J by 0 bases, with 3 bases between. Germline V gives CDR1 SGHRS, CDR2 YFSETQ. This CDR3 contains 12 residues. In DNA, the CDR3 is TGCGCCAGCAGCTGGGACCAAGAGACCCAGTACTTC. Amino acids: CASSWDQETQYF.

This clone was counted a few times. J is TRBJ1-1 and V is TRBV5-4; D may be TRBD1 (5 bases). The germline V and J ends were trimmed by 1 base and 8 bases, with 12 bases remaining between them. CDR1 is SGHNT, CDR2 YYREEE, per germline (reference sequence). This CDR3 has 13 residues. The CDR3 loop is CASSLQGVAEAFF. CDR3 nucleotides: TGTGCCAGCAGCTTGCAGGGCGTGGCGGAAGCTTTCTTT.

CDR3 nucleotides: TGTGCCAGCAGACCCCGGGGACAGGGGGGGACTGAAGCTTTCTTT. Its translation is CASRPRGQGGTEAFF. This chain joins TRBV28 and TRBJ1-1; TRBD1 agrees at 11 bases. V lost 6 bases and J lost 5; bases outside the gene matches: 8. The CDR3 loop spans 15 amino acids. Germline-derived CDR1 and CDR2 are MDHEN and SYDVKM.

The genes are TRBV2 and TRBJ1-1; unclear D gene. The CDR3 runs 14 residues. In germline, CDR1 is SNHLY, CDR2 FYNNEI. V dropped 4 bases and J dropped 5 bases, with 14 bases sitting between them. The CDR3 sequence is CASSGLSTLTEAFF. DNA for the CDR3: TGTGCCAGCAGTGGGCTAAGTACTCTGACTGAAGCTTTCTTT.

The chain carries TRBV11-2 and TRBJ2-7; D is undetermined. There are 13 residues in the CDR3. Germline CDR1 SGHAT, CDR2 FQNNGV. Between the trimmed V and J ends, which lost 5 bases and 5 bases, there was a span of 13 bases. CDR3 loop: CASSPVLDHEQYF. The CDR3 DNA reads TGTGCCAGCAGCCCAGTCTTGGACCACGAGCAGTACTTC.

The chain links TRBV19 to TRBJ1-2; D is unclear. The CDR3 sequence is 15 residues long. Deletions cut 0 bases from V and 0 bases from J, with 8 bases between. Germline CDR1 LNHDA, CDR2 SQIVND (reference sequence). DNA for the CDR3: TGTGCCAGTAGTATAGAACAGCGAGCTAACTATGGCTACACCTTC. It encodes CASSIEQRANYGYTF.

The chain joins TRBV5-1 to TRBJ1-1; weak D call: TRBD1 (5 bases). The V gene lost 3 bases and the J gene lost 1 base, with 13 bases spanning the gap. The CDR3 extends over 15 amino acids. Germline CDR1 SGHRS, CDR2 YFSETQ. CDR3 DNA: TGCGCCAGCAGCTCGAGGGGATTGGGGAACACTGAAGCTTTCTTT. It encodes CASSSRGLGNTEAFF. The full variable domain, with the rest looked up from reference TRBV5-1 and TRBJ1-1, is KAGVTQTPRYLIKTRGQQVTLSCSPISGHRSVSWYQQTPGQGLQFLFEYFSETQRNKGNFPGRFSGRQFSNSRSEMNVSTLELGDSALYLCASSSRGLGNTEAFFGQGTRLTVV.

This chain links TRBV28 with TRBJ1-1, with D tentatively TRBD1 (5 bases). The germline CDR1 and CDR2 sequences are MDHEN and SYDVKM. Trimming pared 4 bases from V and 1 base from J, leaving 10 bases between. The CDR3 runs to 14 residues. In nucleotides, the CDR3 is TGTGCCAGCAGTTGGGGGGAGGGGAACACTGAAGCTTTCTTT. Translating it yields CASSWGEGNTEAFF.

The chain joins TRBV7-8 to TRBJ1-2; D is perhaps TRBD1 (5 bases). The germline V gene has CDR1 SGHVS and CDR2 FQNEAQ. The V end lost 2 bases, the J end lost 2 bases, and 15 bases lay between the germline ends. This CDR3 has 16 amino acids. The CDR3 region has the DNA TGTGCCAGCAGCTTAAACTCCGGGACGGAAAACTATGGCTACACCTTC. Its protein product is CASSLNSGTENYGYTF.

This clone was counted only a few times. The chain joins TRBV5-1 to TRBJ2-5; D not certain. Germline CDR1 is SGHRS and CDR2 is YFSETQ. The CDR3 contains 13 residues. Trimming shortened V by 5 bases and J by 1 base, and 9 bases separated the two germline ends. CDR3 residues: CASRAAVQETQYF. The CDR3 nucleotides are TGCGCCAGCAGAGCTGCGGTCCAAGAGACCCAGTACTTC.

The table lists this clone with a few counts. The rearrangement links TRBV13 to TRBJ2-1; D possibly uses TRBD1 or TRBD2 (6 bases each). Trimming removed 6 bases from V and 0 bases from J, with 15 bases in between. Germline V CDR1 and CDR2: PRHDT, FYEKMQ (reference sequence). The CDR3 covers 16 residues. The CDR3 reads CASSTGGPSSYNEQFF. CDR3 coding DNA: TGTGCCAGCAGTACCGGGGGCCCGAGCTCCTACAATGAGCAGTTCTTC.

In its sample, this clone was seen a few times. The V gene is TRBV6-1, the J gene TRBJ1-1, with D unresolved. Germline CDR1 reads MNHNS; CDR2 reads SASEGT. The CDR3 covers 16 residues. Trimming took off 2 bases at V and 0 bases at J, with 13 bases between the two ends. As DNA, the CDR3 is TGTGCCAGCAGTGAACCCGCCCATCCCATGAACACTGAAGCTTTCTTT. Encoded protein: CASSEPAHPMNTEAFF.

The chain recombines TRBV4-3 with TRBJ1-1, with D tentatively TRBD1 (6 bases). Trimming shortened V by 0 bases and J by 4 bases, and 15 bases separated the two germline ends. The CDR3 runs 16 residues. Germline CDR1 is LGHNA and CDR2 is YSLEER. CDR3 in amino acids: CASSQDSTRGGTEAFF. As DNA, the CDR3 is TGCGCCAGCAGCCAAGATTCAACCCGAGGGGGCACTGAAGCTTTCTTT.

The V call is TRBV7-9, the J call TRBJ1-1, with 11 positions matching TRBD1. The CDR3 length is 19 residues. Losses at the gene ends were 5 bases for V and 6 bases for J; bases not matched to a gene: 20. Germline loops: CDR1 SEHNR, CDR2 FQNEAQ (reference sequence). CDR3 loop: CASSQGQGVQFAKGAEAFF. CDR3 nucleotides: TGTGCCAGCAGCCAGGGACAGGGGGTTCAGTTTGCCAAGGGGGCTGAAGCTTTCTTT.

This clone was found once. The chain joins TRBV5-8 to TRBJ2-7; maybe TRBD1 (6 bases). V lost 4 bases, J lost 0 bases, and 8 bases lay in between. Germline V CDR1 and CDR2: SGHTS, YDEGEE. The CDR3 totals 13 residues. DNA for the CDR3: TGTGCCAGCAGCGGGGACATCTCCTACGAGCAGTACTTC. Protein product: CASSGDISYEQYF.

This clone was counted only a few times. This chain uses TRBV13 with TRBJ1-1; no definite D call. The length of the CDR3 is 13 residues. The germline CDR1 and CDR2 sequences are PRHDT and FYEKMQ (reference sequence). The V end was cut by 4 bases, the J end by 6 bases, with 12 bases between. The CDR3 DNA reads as TGTGCCAGCAGCTCCCCCGGCGGACCTGAAGCTTTCTTT. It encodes CASSSPGGPEAFF.

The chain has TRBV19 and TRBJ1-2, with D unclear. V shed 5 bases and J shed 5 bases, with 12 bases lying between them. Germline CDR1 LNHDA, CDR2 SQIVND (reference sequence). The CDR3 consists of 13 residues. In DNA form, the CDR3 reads TGTGCCAGTAGTCCTCGGGTACCATATGGCTACACCTTC. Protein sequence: CASSPRVPYGYTF.